A single sample is the source of the 4 T cell receptor beta chains below, sequenced in a study of blood T cell repertoires in COVID-19. Assay used: immunoSEQ multiplex PCR; TCRdb lists only in-frame clones, some missing. The sample lists around 370,000 clones, 90% occurring once. Sequencing was done on a sample of peripheral blood. All receptors come from a man aged 18 to 29 with active or convalescent COVID-19.

V and J are TRBV24-1 and TRBJ1-5, with D possibly being TRBD1 (5 bases). V was trimmed by 9 bases and J by 2 bases, leaving 13 bases between them. Germline CDR1 and CDR2: KGHDR and SFDVKD. CDR3 length: 14 amino acids. The CDR3 sequence is CATQRGDGNQPQHF. CDR3 in DNA: TGTGCCACCCAAAGGGGTGACGGCAATCAGCCCCAGCATTTT.

The rearrangement links TRBV19 to TRBJ1-2; TRBD1 aligns across 7 bases. The CDR3 loop spans 13 amino acids. Losses at the gene ends were 7 bases for V and 12 bases for J; bases not matched to a gene: 14. The germline gives CDR1 LNHDA, CDR2 SQIVND (reference sequence). This CDR3 is CASTPGQPLMHTF. In nucleotides, the CDR3 is TGTGCCAGTACTCCGGGACAGCCCTTGATGCACACCTTC.

In DNA, the CDR3 is TGTGCCAGCAGGGGACGGGAGTTCTATGGCTACACCTTC. Translation: CASRGREFYGYTF. This chain links TRBV7-2 with TRBJ1-2; D might be TRBD1 (5 bases). Germline CDR1 SGHTA, CDR2 FQGNSA. Trimming took 6 bases from V and 4 from J, leaving 12 bases between them. CDR3 length: 13 amino acids.

The chain couples TRBV7-2 to TRBJ2-7; D is possibly TRBD1 (6 bases). The CDR3 is made up of 17 amino acids. The germline CDR1 and CDR2 sequences are SGHTA and FQGNSA. V lost 1 base and J 1 base, leaving 17 bases between the germline ends. The CDR3 loop is CASSLEVHSQGSYEQYF. CDR3 coding DNA: TGTGCCAGCAGCTTAGAGGTACATTCTCAGGGGTCCTACGAGCAGTACTTC.